This is a list of T cell receptor beta chains from one sample in a study of radiotherapy plus CTLA-4 blockade in lung cancer. Sequencing used immunoSEQ multiplex PCR; TCRdb keeps in-frame clones, though not all of them. The sample includes roughly 88,000 clones, 83% of them seen just once. The sequenced sample was peripheral blood, obtained from a patient treated with radiotherapy plus ipilimumab. These receptors originate from a human donor with non-small cell lung cancer who had stable disease on radiotherapy plus ipilimumab. Each CDR3 is given with its conserved first and last residue.

v_call cdr3_aa
TRBV6-1 CASIGDTNEKLFF
TRBV28 CASSRTGGTEAFF
TRBV28 CASRGQGSATNEKLFF
TRBV7-3 CASSLSPGWDGELFF
TRBV9 CASSPGGARVVNEKLFF
TRBV5-1 CASSLGDRGTEAFF
TRBV9 CASSARAHYNEQFF
TRBV5-6 CASSLAFGVGTEAFF
TRBV4-1 CASSQVSRGFRRNTEAFF
TRBV6-4 CASSDHRPDRASMNTEAFF
TRBV19 CASRLGQAYNEQFF
TRBV2 CASTRANTGELFF
TRBV7-9 CASIAYQDSHEAFF
TRBV7-2 CASRQLASQETQYF
TRBV19 CASSNLAGFNEQYF
TRBV6-1 CASSESQGHQPQHF